A single count supports the clone carrying this TCR beta chain. These data are taken from a study of T cells after somatic rescue of genetic block. CDR3 length equals 14 residues. Trimming cost V 1 base and J 0 bases, with 5 bases left between them. Germline V gene sequence: CDR1 SGHNT, CDR2 YYREEE (reference sequence). The assay was immunoSEQ multiplex PCR, and TCRdb's table has in-frame clones only and misses some. The data show 70,000 to 95,000 clones, approximately 90% seen once. This TCR came from a woman in her late teens or twenties. The rearrangement links TRBV5-4 to TRBJ2-1; no reliable D call. Sequences were obtained from peripheral blood mononuclear cells (PBMCs). The CDR3, as DNA: TGTGCCAGCAGCTTGACAGTCTCCTACAATGAGCAGTTCTTC. It codes for CASSLTVSYNEQFF.